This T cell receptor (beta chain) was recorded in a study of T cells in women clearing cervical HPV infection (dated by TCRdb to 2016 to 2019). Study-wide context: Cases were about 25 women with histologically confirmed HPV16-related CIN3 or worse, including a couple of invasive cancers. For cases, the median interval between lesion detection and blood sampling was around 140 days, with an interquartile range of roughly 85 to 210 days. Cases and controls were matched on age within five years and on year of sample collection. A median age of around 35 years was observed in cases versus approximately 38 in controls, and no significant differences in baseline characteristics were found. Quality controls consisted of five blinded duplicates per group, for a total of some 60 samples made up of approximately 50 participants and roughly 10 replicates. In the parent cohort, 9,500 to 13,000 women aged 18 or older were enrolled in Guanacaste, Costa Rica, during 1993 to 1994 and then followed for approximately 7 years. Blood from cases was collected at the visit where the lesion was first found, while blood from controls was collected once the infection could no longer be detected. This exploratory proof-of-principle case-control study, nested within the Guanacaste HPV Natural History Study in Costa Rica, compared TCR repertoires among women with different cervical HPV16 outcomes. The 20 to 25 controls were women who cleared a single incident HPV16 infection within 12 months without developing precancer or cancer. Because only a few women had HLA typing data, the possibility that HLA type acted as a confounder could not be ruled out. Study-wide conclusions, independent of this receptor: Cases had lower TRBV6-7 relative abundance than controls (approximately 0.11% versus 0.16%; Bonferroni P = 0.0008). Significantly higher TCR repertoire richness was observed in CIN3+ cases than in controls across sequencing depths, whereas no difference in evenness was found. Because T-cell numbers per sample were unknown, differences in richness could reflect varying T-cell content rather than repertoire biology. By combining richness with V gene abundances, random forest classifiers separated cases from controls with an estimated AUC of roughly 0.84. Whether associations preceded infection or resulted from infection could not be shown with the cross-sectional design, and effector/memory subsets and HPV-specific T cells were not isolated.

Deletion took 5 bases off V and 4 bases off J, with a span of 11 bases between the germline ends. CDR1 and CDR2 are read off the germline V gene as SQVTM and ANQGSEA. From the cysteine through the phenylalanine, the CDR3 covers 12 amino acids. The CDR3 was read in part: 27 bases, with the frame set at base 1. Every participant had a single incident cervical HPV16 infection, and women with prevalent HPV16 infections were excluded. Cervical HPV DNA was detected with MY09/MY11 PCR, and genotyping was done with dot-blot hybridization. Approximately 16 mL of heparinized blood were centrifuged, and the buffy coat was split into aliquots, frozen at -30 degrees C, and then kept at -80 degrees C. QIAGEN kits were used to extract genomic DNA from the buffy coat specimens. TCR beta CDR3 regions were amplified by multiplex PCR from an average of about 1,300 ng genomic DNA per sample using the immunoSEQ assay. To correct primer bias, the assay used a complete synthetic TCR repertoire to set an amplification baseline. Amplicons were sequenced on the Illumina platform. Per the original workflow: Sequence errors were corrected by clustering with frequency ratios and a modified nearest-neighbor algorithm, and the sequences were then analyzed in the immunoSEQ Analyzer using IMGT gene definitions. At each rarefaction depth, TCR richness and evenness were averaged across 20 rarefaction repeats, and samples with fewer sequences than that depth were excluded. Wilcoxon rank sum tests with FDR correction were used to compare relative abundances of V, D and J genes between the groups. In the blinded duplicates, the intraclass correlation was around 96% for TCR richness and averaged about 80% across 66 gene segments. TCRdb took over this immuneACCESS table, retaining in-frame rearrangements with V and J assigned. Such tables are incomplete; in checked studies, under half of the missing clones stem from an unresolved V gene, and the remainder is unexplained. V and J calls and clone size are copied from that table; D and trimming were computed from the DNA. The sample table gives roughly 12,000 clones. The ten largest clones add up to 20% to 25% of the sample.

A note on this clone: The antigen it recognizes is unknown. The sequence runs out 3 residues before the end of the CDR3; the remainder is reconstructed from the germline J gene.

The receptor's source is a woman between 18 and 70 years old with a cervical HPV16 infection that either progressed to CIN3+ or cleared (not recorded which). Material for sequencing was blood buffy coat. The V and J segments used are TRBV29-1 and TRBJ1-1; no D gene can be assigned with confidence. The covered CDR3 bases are TGCAGCGTTATTTTCCCTTCCACTGAA. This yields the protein CSVIFPSTE. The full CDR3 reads CSVIFPSTEAFF. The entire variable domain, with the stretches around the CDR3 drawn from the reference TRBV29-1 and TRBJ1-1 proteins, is SAVISQKPSRDICQRGTSLTIQCQVDSQVTMMFWYRQQPGQSLTLIATANQGSEATYESGFVIDKFPISRPNLTFSTLTVSNMSPEDSSIYLCSVIFPSTEAFFGQGTRLTVV.